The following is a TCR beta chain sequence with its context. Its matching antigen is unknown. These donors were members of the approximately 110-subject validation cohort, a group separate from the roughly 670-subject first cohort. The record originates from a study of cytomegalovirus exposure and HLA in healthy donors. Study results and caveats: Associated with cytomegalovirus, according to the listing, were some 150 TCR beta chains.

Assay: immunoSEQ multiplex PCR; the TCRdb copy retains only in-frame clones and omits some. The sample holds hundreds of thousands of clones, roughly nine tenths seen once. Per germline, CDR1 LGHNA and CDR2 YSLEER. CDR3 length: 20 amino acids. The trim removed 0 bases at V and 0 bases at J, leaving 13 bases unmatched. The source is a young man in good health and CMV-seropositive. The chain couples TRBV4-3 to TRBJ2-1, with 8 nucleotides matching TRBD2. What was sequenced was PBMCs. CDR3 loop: CASSQDPLTSGLSSYNEQFF. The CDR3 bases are TGCGCCAGCAGCCAAGATCCCCTTACTAGCGGCCTAAGCTCCTACAATGAGCAGTTCTTC.